This T cell receptor (beta chain) is drawn from a study of tumor-infiltrating lymphocytes in primary liver carcinoma. On the study more broadly: Cases comprised patients with primary liver carcinoma who received surgical resection. Donors had hepatocellular carcinoma or combined HCC and intrahepatic cholangiocarcinoma.

Total RNA amounting to around 530 ng was the source from which TCR beta cDNA was made with a constant-region primer. For TCR beta, libraries were produced by three nested multiplex PCR rounds using slightly modified ARM-PCR. One entry per CDR3 protein results from TCRdb running MiXCR on the multiplex PCR reads. The table records about 350,000 distinct CDR3 sequences, less than 75% of them present only once. Extraction also yielded germline DNA, while blood RNA was obtained from unsorted whole blood. Points on this clonotype: At one end, the junction sequence differs from germline, possibly due to a read error.

This clonotype was obtained from a man aged 35-49 years with primary liver carcinoma and hepatitis B virus infection. The sequenced material came from peripheral blood.

The DNA for the CDR3 is TGCGCCAGCAGTGAGTCGGTCTTTGGATCGGGAGGGCCCAATGAGCGGTTCTTC. Its protein product is CASSESVFGSGGPNERFF. The chain links TRBV10-1 to TRBJ2-1; 8 nucleotides align to TRBD2. The CDR3 covers 18 residues. Germline CDR1 is WNHNN and CDR2 is SYGVQD (reference sequence).